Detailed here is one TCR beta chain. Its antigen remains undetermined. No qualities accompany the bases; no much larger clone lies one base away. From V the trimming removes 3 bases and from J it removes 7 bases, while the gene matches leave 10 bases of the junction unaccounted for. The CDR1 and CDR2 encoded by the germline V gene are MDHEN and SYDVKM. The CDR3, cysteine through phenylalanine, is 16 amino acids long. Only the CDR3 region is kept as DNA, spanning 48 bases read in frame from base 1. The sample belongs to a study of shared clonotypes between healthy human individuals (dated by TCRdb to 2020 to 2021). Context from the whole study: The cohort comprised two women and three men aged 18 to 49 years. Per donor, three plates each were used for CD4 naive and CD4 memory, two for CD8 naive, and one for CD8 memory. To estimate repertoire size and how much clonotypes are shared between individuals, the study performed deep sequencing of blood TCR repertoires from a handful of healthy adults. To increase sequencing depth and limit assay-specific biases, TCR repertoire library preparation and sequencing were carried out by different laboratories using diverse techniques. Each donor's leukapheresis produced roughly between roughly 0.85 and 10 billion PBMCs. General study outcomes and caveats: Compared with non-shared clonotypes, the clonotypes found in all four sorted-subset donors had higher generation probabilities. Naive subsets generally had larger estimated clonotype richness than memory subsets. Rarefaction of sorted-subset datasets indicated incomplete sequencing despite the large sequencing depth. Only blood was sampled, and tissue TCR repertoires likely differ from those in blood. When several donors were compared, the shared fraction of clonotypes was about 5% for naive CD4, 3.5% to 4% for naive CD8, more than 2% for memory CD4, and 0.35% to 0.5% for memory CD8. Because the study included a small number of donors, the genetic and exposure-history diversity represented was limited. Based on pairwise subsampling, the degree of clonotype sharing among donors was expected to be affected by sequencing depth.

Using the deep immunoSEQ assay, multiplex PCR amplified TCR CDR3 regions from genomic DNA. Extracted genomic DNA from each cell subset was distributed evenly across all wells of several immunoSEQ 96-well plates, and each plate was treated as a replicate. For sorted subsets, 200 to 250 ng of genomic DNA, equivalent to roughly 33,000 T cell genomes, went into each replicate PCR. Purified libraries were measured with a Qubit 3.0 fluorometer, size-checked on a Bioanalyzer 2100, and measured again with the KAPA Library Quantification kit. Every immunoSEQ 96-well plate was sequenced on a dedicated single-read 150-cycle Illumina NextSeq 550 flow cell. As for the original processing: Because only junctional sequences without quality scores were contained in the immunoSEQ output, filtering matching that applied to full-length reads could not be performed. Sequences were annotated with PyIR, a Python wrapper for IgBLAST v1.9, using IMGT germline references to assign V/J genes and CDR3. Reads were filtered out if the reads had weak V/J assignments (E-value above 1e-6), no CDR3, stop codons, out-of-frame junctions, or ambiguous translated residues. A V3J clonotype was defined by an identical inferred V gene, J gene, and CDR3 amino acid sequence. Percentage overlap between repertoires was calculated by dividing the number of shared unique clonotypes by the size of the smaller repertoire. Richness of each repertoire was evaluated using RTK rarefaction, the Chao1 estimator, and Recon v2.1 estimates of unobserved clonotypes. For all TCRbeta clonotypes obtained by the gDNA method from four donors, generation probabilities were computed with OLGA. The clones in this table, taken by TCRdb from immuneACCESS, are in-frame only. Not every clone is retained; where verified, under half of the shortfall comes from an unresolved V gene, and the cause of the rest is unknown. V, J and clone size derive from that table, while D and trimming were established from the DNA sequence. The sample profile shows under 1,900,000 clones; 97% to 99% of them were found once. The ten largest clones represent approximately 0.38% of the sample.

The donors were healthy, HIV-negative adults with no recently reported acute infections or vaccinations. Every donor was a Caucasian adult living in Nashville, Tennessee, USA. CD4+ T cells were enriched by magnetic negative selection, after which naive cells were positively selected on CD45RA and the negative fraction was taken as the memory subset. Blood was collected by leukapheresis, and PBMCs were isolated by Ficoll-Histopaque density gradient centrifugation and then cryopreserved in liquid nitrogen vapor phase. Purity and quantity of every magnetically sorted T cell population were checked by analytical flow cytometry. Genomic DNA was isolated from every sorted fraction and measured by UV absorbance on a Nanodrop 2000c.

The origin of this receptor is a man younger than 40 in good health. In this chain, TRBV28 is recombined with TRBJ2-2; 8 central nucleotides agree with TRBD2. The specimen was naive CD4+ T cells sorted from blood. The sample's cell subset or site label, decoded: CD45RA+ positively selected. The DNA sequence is TGTGCCAGCAGTTTTCCGGGAGGGGCCCCGGTCGGGGAGCTGTTTTTT. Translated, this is CASSFPGGAPVGELFF.